This TCR beta chain was captured in a study of cytomegalovirus exposure and HLA in healthy donors. Study-wide findings and caveats: TCR beta sequences reportedly predicted most subjects' HLA-A and HLA-B alleles accurately. Productive status was seen about 87% or about 30% of the time for most TCR beta V segments in an earlier analysis.

The PCR was carried out with 60 Vbeta primers and 13 Jbeta primers. Sequencing was performed with immunoSEQ multiplex PCR; in TCRdb, only in-frame clones are kept and a portion is missing. Seen here are 140,000 to 150,000 clones, around 10% observed once, and the top ten hold 1.8%. This clone has only a few counts. Its matching antigen is unknown. Material: PBMCs. The receptor was derived from a man in his fifties or sixties in good health and CMV-seronegative.

The CDR3 is CASSQDVAGQLNNEQFF. The CDR3 bases are TGCGCCAGCAGCCAAGACGTAGCGGGCCAACTCAACAATGAGCAGTTCTTC. V usage is TRBV4-1 and J usage is TRBJ2-1; 7 positions match TRBD2. Germline loops: CDR1 MGHRA, CDR2 YSYEKL. After removal of 0 bases from V and 5 bases from J, the junction contained 10 bases not matched to a gene. The CDR3 runs to 17 residues.